This T cell receptor (beta chain) was recorded in a study of blood T cell repertoires in COVID-19. Background on the study: Spain, Italy and the United States supplied samples that represented acute and convalescent COVID-19.

The CDR3 contains 15 residues. The germline gives CDR1 SGHDN, CDR2 FVKESK. Deletions cut 1 base from V and 0 bases from J, with 9 bases between. Profiled with immunoSEQ multiplex PCR; TCRdb holds only in-frame clones, not every one. The sample holds a few hundred thousand clones, about 87% seen once. The sample taken for sequencing was peripheral blood. J is TRBJ2-5 and V is TRBV14; D not resolved. The TCR was taken from a human donor in a cohort sampled during active COVID-19. In nucleotides, the CDR3 is TGTGCCAGCAGCCAAGTCAGATCCCACCAAGAGACCCAGTACTTC. Encoded protein: CASSQVRSHQETQYF.